This TCR beta chain derives from a study of blood T cell repertoires in COVID-19. Across the study: Samples taken during acute and convalescent COVID-19 were collected in the United States, Italy and Spain.

Using immunoSEQ multiplex PCR, the repertoire was profiled, and TCRdb retains in-frame clones only, with some absent. This sample has around 78,000 clones; roughly 80% occur once, and the top ten carry 9.9%. The V gene end was trimmed by 4 bases and the J gene end by 0 bases; junction bases not matched to a gene: 4. This CDR3 comprises 15 residues. Germline V gives CDR1 LGHNA, CDR2 YSLEER. The sample taken for sequencing was peripheral blood. The chain recombines TRBV4-3 with TRBJ1-1; TRBD1 matches at 8 bases. The receptor was isolated from a human donor in a cohort sampled during active COVID-19. DNA of the CDR3: TGCGCCAGCAGCCGCACAGGGGGGGTGAACACTGAAGCTTTCTTT. This codes for CASSRTGGVNTEAFF.